This paragraph covers one T cell receptor (beta chain) sequence. What it binds is not known. Germline CDR1 SEHNR, CDR2 FQNEAQ (reference sequence). The CDR3 has 12 residues. V lost 2 bases to trimming and J lost 7 bases, with 5 bases between them. TCR alpha and TCR beta cDNA libraries carrying sample barcodes and UMIs came from 5'RACE with constant-segment primers. TCRdb analysed the 5' RACE reads with MiXCR anew, one entry per CDR3 protein. Among 150,000 to 200,000 distinct CDR3 sequences listed, about 15% were seen once. This specimen comes from a study of T-cell memory formation after mild COVID-19. Whole-study findings and limits: Clones which contracted sat mainly in CM and EM if CD4+, and in EMRA if CD8+.

Material: PBMCs or a T cell subset sorted from them (not recorded which). This receptor was identified in an adult woman who had mild COVID-19 (a few samples of this study predate the infection). Cell type and time point are not known. V and J are TRBV7-9 and TRBJ2-2; D gene unclear. CDR3 nucleotide sequence: TGTGCCAGCAGCTTAAACGGCGGGGAGCTGTTTTTT. Translating gives CASSLNGGELFF.